This TCR beta chain was found in a study of monozygotic twins with cystic fibrosis. Background on the study: Library input was 2.5 to 3 micrograms of fragmented DNA, with approximately 16 PCR cycles. Findings and limits, study-wide: J usage was most co-twin-similar in 8 of 16 pairs, V in 13. In this small cohort, shared CDR3 numbers showed no association with age, concordance or disease severity. Clonality was generally low (median around 0.0098), higher in the most severe patients.

In regard to this clone: As yet, its antigen is unknown.

The assay was immunoSEQ multiplex PCR, and TCRdb's table has in-frame clones only and misses some. The repertoire consists of 30,000 to 45,000 clones, with around 82% occurring once and the leading ten covering roughly 1.7%. The CDR3 extends over 15 amino acids. Between the trimmed V and J ends, which lost 4 bases and 0 bases, there was a span of 12 bases. Germline V gene sequence: CDR1 SGHNT, CDR2 YYREEE (reference sequence). The V gene is TRBV5-4, the J gene TRBJ2-3, with D perhaps given as TRBD1 or TRBD2 (5 bases each). This receptor was identified in a girl aged 2 to 10 with cystic fibrosis. The sample comprised blood. CDR3 sequence: CASSPGGPSTDTQYF. The CDR3 region has the DNA TGTGCCAGCAGCCCTGGGGGTCCTAGCACAGATACGCAGTATTTT.